Included here is one TCR beta chain sequence, with context. The data derive from a study of blood T cell repertoires in COVID-19. The overall study: Material from acute and convalescent COVID-19 was sourced from the United States, Italy and Spain. From T cells, B-cell-depleted T cells, or PBMCs came the material, which was cDNA or gDNA.

Clinical histories supplied by participants themselves formed the basis of cohort assignment. V lost 5 bases and J lost 0, with 8 bases in between. The germline gives CDR1 MDHEN, CDR2 SYDVKM. This CDR3 region has 14 residues. As handled by the study authors: Cell counts per sample came from amplifying reference gene primers. Sequenced by immunoSEQ multiplex PCR; TCRdb stores in-frame clones only, minus some. The V and J calls and the clone size are those of that table, but D and trimming were determined from the DNA. Among fewer than 250,000 clones listed, approximately 86% were seen once. The chain has TRBV28 and TRBJ2-4; D is unresolved. The sequence was collected from a woman in her forties or fifties with acute COVID-19. Sequencing was performed on PBMCs or T cells enriched from blood (not recorded which). The CDR3 DNA is TGTGCCAGCAGTCGGGTAATAGCCAAAAACATTCAGTACTTC. Its protein product is CASSRVIAKNIQYF.